The TCR beta chain described here comes from a study of identical twins. TCRdb re-called the 5' RACE reads with MiXCR, one entry per CDR3 protein. The sample lists a few hundred thousand distinct CDR3 sequences, approximately 9.1% occurring once. Study-level points and caveats: An excess of low generation probability was shown by twin-shared out-of-frame alpha sequences. Out-of-frame beta chain sequences displayed weaker excess sharing between twins.

Regarding this clonotype: Its target is unknown.

After removal of 7 bases from V and 7 bases from J, the junction contained 7 bases not matched to a gene. This CDR3 has 15 amino acids. Germline CDR1 ENHRY, CDR2 SYGVKD. Sequencing was carried out using naive T cells sorted from blood. The source is a woman aged 45-60 years in good health. This chain connects TRBV10-3 to TRBJ2-2, with TRBD1 identical over 12 bases. The CDR3 is CAINIGTGGVGELFF. The CDR3 bases are TGTGCCATCAACATCGGGACAGGGGGCGTCGGGGAGCTGTTTTTT.